This is a list of T cell receptor beta chains from one sample in a study of blood T cell repertoires in COVID-19. TCRdb keeps only in-frame clones here, not all; method: immunoSEQ multiplex PCR. The repertoire holds 110,000 or so clones, with approximately 80% as singletons. Sequencing was carried out using peripheral blood. These receptors all come from a human donor in a cohort sampled during active COVID-19. CDR3s include the opening cysteine and the closing phenylalanine or tryptophan. A D gene is named only where the DNA matches it firmly. The size of a clone is reported for some rows only, either as once, few or many, or as a class for expanded clones.

j_call v_call clone_size d_call cdr3_aa cdr3_nt
TRBJ2-3 TRBV3-1/TRBV3-2 - TRBD2 CASSQPGTSGGGDTQYF TGTGCCAGCAGCCAACCCGGGACTAGCGGGGGGGGAGATACGCAGTATTTT
TRBJ2-7 TRBV2 few TRBD2 CASSELTSGNGEQYF TGTGCCAGCAGTGAGTTGACTAGCGGAAACGGGGAGCAGTACTTC
TRBJ1-4 TRBV6-1 - - CASSEQGFNEKLFF TGTGCCAGCAGTGAGCAGGGGTTCAATGAAAAACTGTTTTTT
TRBJ1-3 TRBV6-1 - - CASSETDTGNTIYF TGTGCCAGCAGTGAAACAGACACTGGAAACACCATATATTTT
TRBJ1-1 TRBV5-1 - - CASSGPGGMNTEAFF TGCGCCAGCAGCGGGCCGGGGGGGATGAACACTGAAGCTTTCTTT
TRBJ2-1 TRBV11-3 - TRBD2 CASSLELAGGPYNEQFF TGTGCCAGCAGCTTAGAACTAGCGGGGGGCCCTTACAATGAGCAGTTCTTC
TRBJ1-1 TRBV3-1/TRBV3-2 - - CASSQLSSTEEAFF TGTGCCAGCAGCCAGCTATCATCGACAGAGGAAGCTTTCTTT
TRBJ2-7 TRBV5-6 - - CASSSIHYEQYF TGTGCCAGCAGCTCAATTCACTACGAGCAGTACTTC
TRBJ1-4 TRBV7-2 - - CASSLDSFNEKLFF TGTGCCAGCAGCTTGGACAGCTTTAATGAAAAACTGTTTTTT
TRBJ2-3 TRBV5-1 - - CASSTYDLFSTDTQYF TGCGCCAGCAGCACATACGACTTGTTTAGCACAGATACGCAGTATTTT
TRBJ1-6 TRBV10-3 - TRBD1 CAISDSDRGGNSPLHF TGTGCCATCAGTGACTCTGACAGGGGAGGTAATTCACCCCTCCACTTT
TRBJ2-7 TRBV19 - TRBD1 CASRPGPGGTYEQYF TGTGCCAGTAGGCCAGGACCAGGGGGCACCTACGAGCAGTACTTC
TRBJ2-7 TRBV7-9 - - CASSFTGNHEQYF TGTGCCAGCAGCTTTACCGGGAACCACGAGCAGTACTTC
TRBJ2-7 TRBV20-1 - - CSARLVDEQYF TGCAGTGCACGACTAGTGGATGAGCAGTACTTC